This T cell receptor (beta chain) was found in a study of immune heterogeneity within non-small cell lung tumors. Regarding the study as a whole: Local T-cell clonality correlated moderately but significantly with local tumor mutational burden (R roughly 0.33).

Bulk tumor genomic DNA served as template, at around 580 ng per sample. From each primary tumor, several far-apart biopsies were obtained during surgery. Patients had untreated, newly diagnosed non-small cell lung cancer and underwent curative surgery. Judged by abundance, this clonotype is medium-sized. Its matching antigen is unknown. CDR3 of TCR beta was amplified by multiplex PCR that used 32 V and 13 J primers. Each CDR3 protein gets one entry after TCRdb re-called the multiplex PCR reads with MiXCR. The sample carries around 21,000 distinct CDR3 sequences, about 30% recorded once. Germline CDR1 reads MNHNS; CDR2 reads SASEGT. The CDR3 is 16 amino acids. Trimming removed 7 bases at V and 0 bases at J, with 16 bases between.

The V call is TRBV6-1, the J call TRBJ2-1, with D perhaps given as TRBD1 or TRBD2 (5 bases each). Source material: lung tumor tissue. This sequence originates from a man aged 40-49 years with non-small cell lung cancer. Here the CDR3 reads CASTPSGQNSYNEQFF. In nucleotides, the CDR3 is TGTGCCAGCACCCCATCGGGGCAGAACTCCTACAATGAGCAGTTCTTC.